These 13 T cell receptor beta chains originate from one sample sequenced in a study of blood T cell repertoires in COVID-19. TCRdb's table, derived via immunoSEQ multiplex PCR, lists solely in-frame clones and lacks some. The sample shows around 200,000 clones, roughly 77% of them seen only once. The sample taken for sequencing was peripheral blood. Source of these receptors: a woman aged 40-49 years with COVID-19, enrolled during active disease.

This sequence joins TRBV2 and TRBJ2-3, with D maybe TRBD1 (5 bases). V lost 4 bases and J lost 3, with 11 bases in between. The CDR3 covers 14 residues. Germline loops: CDR1 SNHLY, CDR2 FYNNEI. This CDR3 is CASSGPRGTDTQYF. CDR3 nucleotides: TGTGCCAGCAGTGGGCCTAGGGGAACAGATACGCAGTATTTT. Together with reference TRBV2 and TRBJ2-3, the CDR3 gives the full variable domain: EPEVTQTPSHQVTQMGQEVILRCVPISNHLYFYWYRQILGQKVEFLVSFYNNEISEKSEIFDDQFSVERPDGSNFTLKIRSTKLEDSAMYFCASSGPRGTDTQYFGPGTRLTVL.

The rearrangement uses TRBV10-2 and TRBJ2-7, with D perhaps matching TRBD2 (6 bases). CDR3 length equals 15 residues. Looked up from germline, CDR1 is WSHSY and CDR2 is SAAADI. Trimming shortened V by 4 bases and J by 7 bases, and 20 bases separated the two germline ends. CDR3 region: CASSVTGTYREEQYF. In DNA, the CDR3 is TGCGCCAGCAGTGTTACCGGGACTTACAGAGAGGAGCAGTACTTC.

The gene calls are TRBV5-1 and TRBJ2-3; 14 nucleotides align to TRBD2. Germline values: CDR1 SGHRS, CDR2 YFSETQ. V was pared by 4 bases and J by 4 bases, with 2 bases of the junction left unmatched. The CDR3 covers 15 residues. The CDR3 coding sequence is TGCGCCAGCAGCGGGACTAGCGGGAGCGCAGATACGCAGTATTTT. It codes for CASSGTSGSADTQYF.

This clone was seen at least ten times. The CDR3, as DNA: TGTGCCAGTAGTTATCCGGGACAGGTTAATTCACCCCTCCACTTT. Its translation is CASSYPGQVNSPLHF. The V gene is TRBV19, the J gene TRBJ1-6, with 8 bases fitting TRBD1. CDR3 length equals 15 residues. Germline V CDR1 and CDR2: LNHDA, SQIVND (reference sequence). Trimming at V came to 5 bases and at J to 6 bases, leaving 6 bases not matched to a gene.

The chain employs TRBV6-1 and TRBJ1-2; 8 bases align to TRBD1. V lost 0 bases to trimming and J lost 8 bases; unmatched junction nucleotides: 20. This CDR3 contains 19 residues. CDR1 and CDR2 (germline): MNHNS, SASEGT. CDR3 nucleotides: TGTGCCAGCAGTGAAGCCATCCACTCTAGGGGTACAGGGGGTCGGGGCTACACCTTC. Its protein product is CASSEAIHSRGTGGRGYTF.

This clone was recorded once. The rearrangement joins TRBV15 to TRBJ1-5; weak D call: TRBD1 (5 bases). The CDR3 has 15 residues. V shed 2 bases and J shed 6 bases, with 14 bases lying between them. Germline V CDR1 and CDR2: LNHNV, YYDKDF (reference sequence). The CDR3 here is CATSRIRSGGQPQHF. In DNA form, the CDR3 reads TGTGCCACCAGCAGAATAAGATCGGGGGGTCAGCCCCAGCATTTT.

CDR3 nucleotides: TGTGCCAGCAGCTTAGGTGCGGGTAGCGGCACAGATACGCAGTATTTT. Protein sequence: CASSLGAGSGTDTQYF. V is TRBV7-6 and J is TRBJ2-3; D is perhaps TRBD2 (5 bases). The CDR3 extends over 16 amino acids. Per germline, CDR1 SGHVS and CDR2 FNYEAQ. V was shortened by 1 base and J by 1 base, with 12 bases between the two germline ends.

The gene calls are TRBV29-1 and TRBJ2-5; unclear D gene. Trimming left V 4 bases short and J 4 bases short, with 10 bases between. The CDR3 contains 12 residues. The germline V gene encodes CDR1 SQVTM and CDR2 ANQGSEA. The CDR3 nucleotides read TGCAGCGTTGCGCGAGGTGGAGAGACCCAGTACTTC. It codes for CSVARGGETQYF.

The chain links TRBV5-1 to TRBJ2-2; 13 bases are shared with TRBD2. Trimming cost V 4 bases and J 8 bases; bases outside gene matches: 8. This CDR3 has 16 residues. CDR1 and CDR2 (germline): SGHRS, YFSETQ. DNA for the CDR3: TGCGCCAGCAGCGAATGGACTAGCGGGAGCGAGGGGGAGCTGTTTTTT. This encodes CASSEWTSGSEGELFF.

This clone was counted a single time. A much larger clone differs from this one at a single base, so this may be a read error. The chain uses TRBV6-5 and TRBJ1-1; 8 bases are a match to TRBD1. Germline trimming cut 6 bases from V and 1 base from J; bases unmatched to any gene: 4. Germline assignment: CDR1 MNHEY and CDR2 SVGAGI. The length of the CDR3 is 14 residues. The CDR3 spells CASSSGTGNTEAFF. DNA for the CDR3: TGTGCCAGCAGCTCCGGGACAGGGAACACTGAAGCTTTCTTT.

The chain couples TRBV19 to TRBJ2-3; 10 bases agree with TRBD2. Germline trimming cut 6 bases from V and 0 bases from J; bases unmatched to any gene: 9. Germline V gives CDR1 LNHDA, CDR2 SQIVND (reference sequence). The CDR3 is 17 residues long. The CDR3, as DNA: TGTGCCAGTAGCCCTAGCGGGGGTTTTTCTAGCACAGATACGCAGTATTTT. Its translation: CASSPSGGFSSTDTQYF.

This clone was counted only a few times. The V gene is TRBV4-3, the J gene TRBJ1-1, with no clear D. Germline CDR1 and CDR2: LGHNA and YSLEER. This CDR3 is 15 amino acids long. The ends were cut back, 0 bases at V and 1 base at J, with 9 bases in the middle. CDR3: CASSQDRWQNTEAFF. CDR3 in DNA: TGCGCCAGCAGCCAAGATCGCTGGCAGAACACTGAAGCTTTCTTT.

The rearrangement links TRBV2 to TRBJ1-2, with 7 bases aligning to TRBD1. This CDR3 contains 14 residues. Germline lookup yields CDR1 SNHLY and CDR2 FYNNEI. The junction had 9 bases not matched to a gene; V was cut back by 6 bases and J by 5 bases. The CDR3 DNA follows: TGTGCCAGCAGCGCCCAGGGGGAACGTTATGGCTACACCTTC. Translation: CASSAQGERYGYTF.